This is a list of T cell receptor beta chains from one sample in a study of T-cell reconstitution after alpha-beta-depleted transplantation in children. Each CDR3 protein gets one entry after TCRdb re-called the PCR reads with MiXCR. Here the sample spans hundreds of thousands of distinct CDR3 sequences, 11% being singletons. The sequences come from PBMCs, collected before TCRalphabeta/CD19-depleted stem cell transplant. Every receptor here comes from a child under two years old with acute myeloid leukemia, due to receive a stem cell transplant. Both conserved end residues are part of each CDR3. Each record gives: J gene, clone size, D gene, V gene, CDR3 DNA, CDR3 protein. D genes are given only for firm matches. Clone size is shown for a subset of rows, as once, few, many or a class of expanded clone.

TRBJ2-7,few,TRBD1,TRBV7-9,TGTGCCAGCAGGTCCGGGACAGGAGACTCCTACGAGCAGTACTTC,CASRSGTGDSYEQYF
TRBJ1-2,many,TRBD1,TRBV24-1,TGTGCCACCAGTGATTTCCGGGACAGCTATGGCTACACCTTC,CATSDFRDSYGYTF
TRBJ2-7,many,NA,TRBV7-2,TGTGCCAGCAGCTCGCCCAGGGTGGGGGACTACGAGCAGTACTTC,CASSSPRVGDYEQYF
TRBJ2-7,few,TRBD1,TRBV5-1,TGCGCCAGCAGCGGATCGGGACAGGGTGGTAGCGGCGAGCAGTACTTC,CASSGSGQGGSGEQYF
TRBJ1-1,few,NA,TRBV12-3/TRBV12-4,TGTGCCAGCAGTTTAACCCCCCTGAACACTGAAGCTTTCTTT,CASSLTPLNTEAFF
TRBJ2-7,many,NA,TRBV12-3/TRBV12-4,TGTGCCAGCAGTTTCCGGGGGACGCACTACGAGCAGTACTTC,CASSFRGTHYEQYF
TRBJ2-7,few,TRBD2,TRBV7-2,TGTGCCAGCAGCCGCGGCGCGGGAGACACCTACGAGCAGTACTTC,CASSRGAGDTYEQYF
TRBJ2-7,many,TRBD2,TRBV3-1,TGTGCCAGCAGCCAAGGTTGGGTAGCGGGAGCCTACGAGCAGTACTTC,CASSQGWVAGAYEQYF
TRBJ2-3,many,NA,TRBV27,TGTGCCAGCAGCTTATCCTACTACACAGATACGCAGTATTTT,CASSLSYYTDTQYF
TRBJ2-3,many,TRBD1,TRBV20-1,TGCAGTGCCAGTGACAGGGGGCGCACAGATACGCAGTATTTT,CSASDRGRTDTQYF
TRBJ1-6,once,NA,TRBV12-3/TRBV12-4,TGTGCCAGCAGTTCCCGGGACGGGAATTCACCCCTCCACTTT,CASSSRDGNSPLHF
TRBJ2-1,many,NA,TRBV7-2,TGTGCCAGCAGCTTAACGGTACTACAGAGCTCCTACAATGAGCAGTTCTTC,CASSLTVLQSSYNEQFF
TRBJ1-2,many,NA,TRBV7-9,TGTGCCAGCAGCCACCGGGTCGCTAACTATGGCTACACCTTC,CASSHRVANYGYTF
TRBJ1-1,many,NA,TRBV5-1,TGCGCCAGCACCACAGGAGTGAACACTGAAGCTTTCTTT,CASTTGVNTEAFF
TRBJ2-1,many,NA,TRBV7-9,TGTGCCAGCAGCTTAGGTCAGGCGGGCAATGAGCAGTTCTTC,CASSLGQAGNEQFF
TRBJ2-7,many,NA,TRBV10-3,TGTGCCATCAGCGGGACTGGAAACTCCTACGAGCAGTACTTC,CAISGTGNSYEQYF
TRBJ2-1,NA,NA,TRBV7-2,TGTGCCAGCAGCTTATCGCAGGTGCAGTTCTTC,CASSLSQVQFF
TRBJ2-1,many,TRBD2,TRBV30,TGTGCCTGGAGTCGTGGACTAGCGGAGCAGTTCTTC,CAWSRGLAEQFF
TRBJ2-2,many,NA,TRBV11-3,TGTGCCAGCAGCTTACTCCAGTTCACCGGGGAGCTGTTTTTT,CASSLLQFTGELFF
TRBJ1-2,NA,NA,TRBV19,TGTGCCAGTAAGGGAGGGACTACACTTCGATATGGCTACACCTTC,CASKGGTTLRYGYTF
TRBJ2-5,NA,NA,TRBV20-1,TGCAGTGCTAGAGGTGGCACGTGGGGGTATACCGAGACCCAGTACTTC,CSARGGTWGYTETQYF
TRBJ2-1,many,TRBD1,TRBV5-5,TGTGCCAGCAAGTTTAGGACAGGGGGCTACAATGAGCAGTTCTTC,CASKFRTGGYNEQFF
TRBJ2-1,many,TRBD1,TRBV29-1,TGCAGCGTTGCCAGGGGGAATGAGCAGTTCTTC,CSVARGNEQFF
TRBJ1-6,many,NA,TRBV7-6,TGTGCCAGCAGCTTAGCTTCAGGGGCTAATTCACCCCTCCACTTT,CASSLASGANSPLHF
TRBJ2-3,many,NA,TRBV5-5,TGTGCCAGCAGCTTGCAGGACTCAGATACGCAGTATTTT,CASSLQDSDTQYF
TRBJ1-1,many,NA,TRBV12-2,TGTGCAAGTCGCTTAGCCACAACCGGGACACCCATCATGAACACTGAAGCTTTCTTT,CASRLATTGTPIMNTEAFF
TRBJ1-1,many,TRBD1,TRBV24-1,TGTGCCACCAGCAGGGGGACTGAAGCTTTCTTT,CATSRGTEAFF
TRBJ2-3,many,TRBD2,TRBV12-3/TRBV12-4,TGTGCCAGTGCTACTAGCGGGAGGTTGTACACGCAGTATTTT,CASATSGRLYTQYF
TRBJ1-2,many,NA,TRBV20-1,TGCAGTGCTAGAGGCCGGGGCGAGGACTATGGCTACACCTTC,CSARGRGEDYGYTF
TRBJ2-7,many,NA,TRBV7-9,TGTGCCAGCAGCCGGGGTTACGAGCAGTACTTC,CASSRGYEQYF
TRBJ1-5,few,NA,TRBV2,TGTGCCAGTCTCCTCGACCGAGGGGGACGGGAGCCCCAGCATTTT,CASLLDRGGREPQHF
TRBJ2-7,many,NA,TRBV3-1,TGTGCCAGCAGCCCCAGTGGATTCTACGAGCAGTACTTC,CASSPSGFYEQYF
TRBJ2-7,many,TRBD1,TRBV6-1,TGTGCCAGCAACCGAGGGACAGGAAGGTCCTACGAGCAGTACTTC,CASNRGTGRSYEQYF
TRBJ2-5,many,TRBD1,TRBV6-2/TRBV6-3,TGTGCCAGCAGTTACAAGAGACAGGGTCGGCAAGAGACCCAGTACTTC,CASSYKRQGRQETQYF
TRBJ2-2,NA,TRBD2,TRBV18,TGTGCCAGCTCACCACCGCAACGGGGGGGCCACACCGGGGAGCTGTTTTTT,CASSPPQRGGHTGELFF
TRBJ1-2,few,NA,TRBV20-1,TGCAGTGCTAGTCTTAAAAAGGGGTACACCTTC,CSASLKKGYTF
TRBJ2-2,many,TRBD2,TRBV2,TGTGCCAGCAGTGGACTAGCGGGAGGGCCCGGGGAGCTGTTTTTT,CASSGLAGGPGELFF
TRBJ2-1,once,TRBD2,TRBV7-9,TGTACCAGTCAAGCGGGAGTCTACAATGAGCAGTTCTTC,CTSQAGVYNEQFF
TRBJ2-7,many,NA,TRBV3-1,TGTGCCAGCAGCCAAGGTGCCTTTGACTACGAGCAGTACTTC,CASSQGAFDYEQYF
TRBJ1-1,few,NA,TRBV7-9,TGTGCCAGCAGCCAGGGTTTAGGGGGGGGCCCGCACACTGAAGCTTTCTTT,CASSQGLGGGPHTEAFF
TRBJ2-7,many,NA,TRBV27,TGTGCCAGCAGTTTATCGGGCCTCATCGGATTTTACGAGCAGTACTTC,CASSLSGLIGFYEQYF
TRBJ1-6,many,TRBD1,TRBV4-2,TGTGCCAGCAGCCAAGCTTTAGGACAGGCTGATAATTCACCCCTCCACTTT,CASSQALGQADNSPLHF
TRBJ2-7,many,NA,TRBV12-3/TRBV12-4,TGTGCCAGCAGCTCTCTAAGACAGTCACTGTACGAGCAGTACTTC,CASSSLRQSLYEQYF
TRBJ2-7,many,TRBD1,TRBV12-3/TRBV12-4,TGTGCCAGCAGCCTAGAAAGGGACAGAGAGAGCTTC,CASSLERDRESF
TRBJ2-1,many,TRBD2,TRBV6-1,TGTGCCAGCAAGTCGGGGGGGCTTGATGAGCAGTTCTTC,CASKSGGLDEQFF
TRBJ2-7,many,TRBD1,TRBV7-9,TGTGCCAGCAGCTTAGGCGACAGGGGGTTCGAGCAGTACTTC,CASSLGDRGFEQYF
TRBJ1-1,many,NA,TRBV6-2/TRBV6-3,TGTGCCAGCATCAATTCCCCTGACAAGATGAAAGCTTTCTTT,CASINSPDKMKAFF
TRBJ1-1,many,TRBD1,TRBV20-1,TGCAGTGCTAGAGAGCCGGGACAGGTGAGGTTTGAAGCTTTCTTT,CSAREPGQVRFEAFF
TRBJ2-7,many,NA,TRBV7-9,TGTGCCAGCAGCTTATACTCCACCCTACCCTACGAGCAGTACTTC,CASSLYSTLPYEQYF
TRBJ2-3,NA,NA,TRBV21-1,TGTGCCAGCAGCAAAGTTGGTAGCAGAGATAGCACAGATACGCAGTATTTT,CASSKVGSRDSTDTQYF
TRBJ1-2,few,NA,TRBV28,TGTGCCAGCAGTTTCGGGAGGAAGGGCTACACCTTC,CASSFGRKGYTF
TRBJ1-2,many,NA,TRBV14,TGTGCCAGCAGCCAAGGGACACATAACTATGGCTACACCTTC,CASSQGTHNYGYTF
TRBJ2-7,many,NA,TRBV7-8,TGCGCCAGCAGCTTGGGGGTCAGCTCCTACGAGCAGTACTTC,CASSLGVSSYEQYF